This TCR beta chain is drawn from a study of T cells in Graves' hyperthyroidism and ophthalmopathy. The study, taken as a whole, reports: With a median lead of approximately 6.4 months before onset, the model predicted ophthalmopathy.

This clonotype was counted a few times. Its antigen is unknown. Template material for amplifying TCR beta CDR3 regions consisted of RNA transcripts. First-round RT-PCR targeting the TCR CDR3 was performed with the HTBI primer set. One entry per CDR3 protein, called by TCRdb with MiXCR from the multiplex PCR reads. The sample lists about 680,000 distinct CDR3 sequences; 35% were seen once. Participants, patients aged 18 to 65, had newly diagnosed hyperthyroidism with a duration under 2 months. Diagnostic assessment was based on clinical symptoms, serum thyroxine and TRAb, thyroid ultrasound and orbital computed tomography. An approximately 9.8 ml volume of fresh peripheral blood provided the PBMCs. This CDR3 contains 13 residues. Germline V gene lookup returns CDR1 MDHEN and CDR2 SYDVKM. The V end lost 3 bases, the J end lost 9 bases, and 12 bases lay between the germline ends.

The J gene is TRBJ1-5, the V gene TRBV28; D not resolved. This sequence originates from a woman in her thirties or forties with Graves' hyperthyroidism. Material: blood. The chain's CDR3 is CASSLVRQGPQHF. CDR3 DNA: TGTGCCAGCAGTTTGGTACGACAAGGGCCCCAGCATTTT.